The 3 T cell receptor beta chains in this list originate from one sample, sequenced in a study of PD-1 blockade in classical Hodgkin lymphoma. Some clones are missing from TCRdb's copy, which holds only in-frame ones; the method was immunoSEQ multiplex PCR. The data show approximately 110,000 clones, with approximately 89% seen just once and around a fifth held by the top ten. Time point indicated: cycle 4 day 1 (C4D1), after more than 5 weeks of nivolumab. Every single patient, without exception, relapsed after autologous stem cell transplantation, and brentuximab vedotin exposure varied. The sample consisted of peripheral blood mononuclear cells (PBMCs), taken before the fourth cycle of nivolumab. The receptors derive from a human donor with classical Hodgkin lymphoma.

The rearrangement uses TRBV29-1 and TRBJ2-1, with D possibly being TRBD2 (7 bases). This CDR3 is 13 amino acids long. CDR1 is SQVTM, CDR2 ANQGSEA, per germline. Trimming took 7 bases from V and 7 from J, leaving 17 bases between them. CDR3 residues: CSAKRGGENEQFF. The CDR3 region has the DNA TGCAGCGCGAAAAGAGGGGGGGAAAATGAGCAGTTCTTC.

The V gene is TRBV2, the J gene TRBJ2-7; D is ambiguous. Germline values: CDR1 SNHLY, CDR2 FYNNEI. Trimming removed 6 bases at V and 7 bases at J, with 16 bases between. This CDR3 region has 13 residues. Here the CDR3 DNA reads TGTGCCAGCAGCCAGGTCCAGTCTGGGGAGCAGTACTTC. It specifies CASSQVQSGEQYF.

This clone appeared once. The chain recombines TRBV27 with TRBJ1-3; D call uncertain. V was shortened by 8 bases and J by 11 bases, with 13 bases between the two germline ends. Germline V gives CDR1 MNHEY, CDR2 SMNVEV (reference sequence). CDR3 length equals 11 residues. The CDR3: CASVNRGAIYF. The CDR3, as DNA: TGTGCCAGCGTTAACCGGGGTGCCATATATTTT.